This T cell receptor (beta chain) was captured by sequencing in a study of blood T cells in healthy people across ages. This clonotype was seen a handful of times. Trimming took off 5 bases at V and 4 bases at J, with 10 bases between the two ends. The CDR3 is made up of 13 amino acids. Per the germline V gene, CDR1 is SNHLY and CDR2 is FYNNEI. Peripheral blood was drawn, about 9.1 milliliters per donor. Alongside a J-beta primer mix, a sample-barcoded 5' primer served in a second PCR lasting roughly 7 to 12 cycles. TCRdb processed the 5' RACE reads anew with MiXCR; each CDR3 protein has one entry. The sample shows about 1,400,000 distinct CDR3 sequences, around two fifths of them seen only once.

The chain uses TRBV2 and TRBJ2-3; D not resolved. The clonotype originates from a woman in her late teens or twenties in good health. Sequenced: blood. DNA for the CDR3: TGTGCCAGCAGTCGTAGTTTTGCAGATACGCAGTATTTT. It yields the protein CASSRSFADTQYF.